This T cell receptor beta chain originates from a study of graft-versus-host responses after intestinal transplantation (dated by TCRdb to about 2021). About the full investigation: The transplants that recipients received were multivisceral, liver-intestinal, or isolated intestinal. Every recipient was given anti-thymocyte globulin induction, followed by about three years of maintenance tacrolimus and steroids. Graft-versus-host and host-versus-graft alloreactive T cell clones were tracked in the graft, circulation and bone marrow after intestinal transplantation using bulk TCR-beta CDR3 sequencing. To identify alloreactive clones, pre-transplant mixed lymphocyte reaction products were sequenced and then compared with unstimulated pre-transplant donor and recipient T cells. Rather than being sequenced by the commercial service, samples from a few later patients were sequenced in-house on an Illumina MiSeq and processed with MiXCR. The cohort enrolled 20 to 30 intestinal transplant recipients including one retransplant, and a few patients lacking pretransplant specimens were excluded. Donor T cell macrochimerism was defined as a peak of at least 4% donor T cells among recipient peripheral blood mononuclear cells.

Worth noting for this clone: It lacks a known antigen. No much larger clone is present one base from it, and per-base qualities are unavailable.

What the time point label conveys for this sample: cells obtained before transplantation from donor or recipient. CD3+CD4+ and CD3+CD8+ populations were FACS-sorted from unstimulated pre-transplant donor and recipient cells taken from spleen or lymph nodes. Per the germline V gene, SGHVS is the CDR1 and FNYEAQ is the CDR2. The trim is 7 bases for V and 0 bases for J, with a gap of 15 bases between the germline ends. The CDR3 numbers 15 residues from cysteine through phenylalanine. Kept here is only the CDR3 DNA, which spans 45 bases and is read in frame from base 1. Library construction relied on the immunoSEQ multiplex PCR assay. For most patients, genomic DNA was isolated using the Qiagen DNeasy Blood and Tissue Kit and was shipped frozen to Adaptive Biotechnologies for TCR sequencing. Adaptive Biotechnologies carried out high-throughput TCR-beta CDR3 sequencing of genomic DNA for most patients. As for how the authors treated the data: Adaptive's ImmunoSEQ software was the source of the TCR sequencing data for around 20 patients, while three other patients were processed with MiXCR and VDJtools. To correct CD4 versus CD8 sorting errors, sequences present in both subsets at a frequency ratio below 5:1 were removed. CDR3 nucleotide sequences shared between donor and recipient were removed because their origin could not be assigned. At least 2-fold expansion over unstimulated cells and a minimum CFSE-low frequency of 0.002% (template counts) or 0.001% (read counts) were required for clones to be classified as alloreactive. Mappable clones were those detected in sequenced pre-transplant spleen, lymph node, or MLR CFSE-low populations of the donor or recipient. The cumulative frequency of alloreactive clones was calculated as a percentage of all sequences, weighted by copy number. In its TCRdb copy, this immuneACCESS table keeps in-frame sequences only and misses some clones. Where compared with another copy, unresolved V genes explain less than half of these, and the others have no known cause. From that table come the V and J calls and clone size; the DNA was used to work out D and trimming. Within this sample are tens of thousands of clones, with 85% to 90% of them counted one time only. Less than 0.12% of the sample is in the top ten clones.

General conclusions and limits of the study: High GvH to HvG T cell clonal ratios were observed in the allografts of patients with donor T cell macrochimerism. Peak levels of circulating GvH clones were associated with declines in HvG clones early after transplant. GvH clones were detected in recipient bone marrow, and some of these GvH clones were observed earlier in ileal mucosa or blood, consistent with an intestinal mucosal origin. Conclusions were limited by the relatively low number and heterogeneity of intestinal transplant patients.

The receptor's source is a human donor who received an intestinal transplant. Sample: unstimulated CD4+ T cells sorted from spleen or lymph node cells, taken before intestinal transplant. This sequence uses TRBV7-6 and TRBJ2-5; the D gene cannot be resolved reliably. The CDR3 protein sequence reads: CASTRIARYQETQYF. The DNA sequence is given as TGTGCCAGCACACGGATAGCTAGGTACCAAGAGACCCAGTACTTC.